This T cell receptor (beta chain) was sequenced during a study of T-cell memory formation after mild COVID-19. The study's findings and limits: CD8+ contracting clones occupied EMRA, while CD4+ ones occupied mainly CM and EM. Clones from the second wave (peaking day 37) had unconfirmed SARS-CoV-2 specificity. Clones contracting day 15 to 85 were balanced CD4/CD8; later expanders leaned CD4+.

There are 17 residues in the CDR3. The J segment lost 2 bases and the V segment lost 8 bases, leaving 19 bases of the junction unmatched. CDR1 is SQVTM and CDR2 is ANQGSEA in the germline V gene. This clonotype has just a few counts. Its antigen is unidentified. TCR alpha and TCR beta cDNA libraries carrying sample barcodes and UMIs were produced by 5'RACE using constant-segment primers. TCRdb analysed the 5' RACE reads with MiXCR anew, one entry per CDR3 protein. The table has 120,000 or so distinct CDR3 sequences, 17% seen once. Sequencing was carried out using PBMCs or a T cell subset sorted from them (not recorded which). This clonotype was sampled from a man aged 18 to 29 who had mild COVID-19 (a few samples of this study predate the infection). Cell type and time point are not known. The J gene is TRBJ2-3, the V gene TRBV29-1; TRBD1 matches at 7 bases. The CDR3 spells CSTDRDSVYSFTDTQYF. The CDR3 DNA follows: TGCAGCACGGACCGGGACAGCGTGTACTCATTCACAGATACGCAGTATTTT.